This is a list of T cell receptor beta chains from one sample in a study of blood T cell repertoires in COVID-19. The protocol was immunoSEQ multiplex PCR, while the TCRdb copy is restricted to in-frame clones and leaves out a portion. The table has about 44,000 clones, about 80% seen once; the top ten hold under 45%. Source material: peripheral blood. Receptor source: a human donor in a cohort sampled during active COVID-19. Both conserved end residues are part of each CDR3. The order of the fields is V gene, J gene, D gene, clone size, CDR3 DNA, CDR3 protein. The D gene is left open where the match is weak. A clone size is listed for some rows: how often the clone was seen (once, few, many), or a class if it is expanded.

v_call: TRBV11-3; j_call: TRBJ2-2; d_call: TRBD2; clone_size: -; cdr3_nt: TGTGCCAGCAGCTTATCAGCGGGGGGCACCGGGGAGCTGTTTTTT; cdr3_aa: CASSLSAGGTGELFF
v_call: TRBV3-1/TRBV3-2; j_call: TRBJ2-7; d_call: -; clone_size: -; cdr3_nt: TGTGCCAGCAGCCGACAATCTCTTACTAGTTCCCTCTCCGAGCAGTACTTC; cdr3_aa: CASSRQSLTSSLSEQYF
v_call: TRBV3-1/TRBV3-2; j_call: TRBJ1-2; d_call: TRBD1; clone_size: few; cdr3_nt: TGTGCCAGCAGCCAAGCCCCGGGACAGCCTCCCTATGGCTACACCTTC; cdr3_aa: CASSQAPGQPPYGYTF
v_call: TRBV27; j_call: TRBJ1-4; d_call: TRBD1; clone_size: -; cdr3_nt: TGTGCCAGCAGTCATGGGACAGACTTAGGTGAAAAACTGTTTTTT; cdr3_aa: CASSHGTDLGEKLFF
v_call: TRBV30; j_call: TRBJ1-1; d_call: -; clone_size: -; cdr3_nt: TGTGCCTGGAGTGGTCCCGGGTACGTCGGAATGAACACTGAAGCTTTCTTT; cdr3_aa: CAWSGPGYVGMNTEAFF
v_call: TRBV6-2/TRBV6-3; j_call: TRBJ1-5; d_call: TRBD1; clone_size: -; cdr3_nt: TGTGCCAGCAGTTACTTCGAATCCGGGACAGGAGGTCGGCAGCCCCAGCATTTT; cdr3_aa: CASSYFESGTGGRQPQHF
v_call: TRBV27; j_call: TRBJ1-1; d_call: TRBD1; clone_size: large; cdr3_nt: TGTGCCAGCAGTTTAAAAGGACAGGGGATCACTGAAGCTTTCTTT; cdr3_aa: CASSLKGQGITEAFF
v_call: TRBV2; j_call: TRBJ2-1; d_call: TRBD1; clone_size: many; cdr3_nt: TGTGCCAGCAGTGGCGGGACAGGGGTAAGCAGGTTCTTC; cdr3_aa: CASSGGTGVSRFF
v_call: TRBV27; j_call: TRBJ1-2; d_call: -; clone_size: -; cdr3_nt: TGTGCCAGCAGTTTTGGCCAGGGGTATGGCTACACCTTC; cdr3_aa: CASSFGQGYGYTF
v_call: TRBV11-2; j_call: TRBJ1-2; d_call: -; clone_size: -; cdr3_nt: TGTGCCAGCAGCTTAGAGGAGCAGATTCCTAACTATGGCTACACCTTC; cdr3_aa: CASSLEEQIPNYGYTF
v_call: TRBV20-1; j_call: TRBJ2-1; d_call: -; clone_size: once; cdr3_nt: TGCAGTGCTAGCTATAGTGTTGAGCAGTTCTTC; cdr3_aa: CSASYSVEQFF
v_call: TRBV4-2; j_call: TRBJ2-3; d_call: TRBD2; clone_size: -; cdr3_nt: TGTGCCAGCAGCCAAGAGCAGCGGGGGGCTAGCACAGATACGCAGTATTTT; cdr3_aa: CASSQEQRGASTDTQYF
v_call: TRBV7-2; j_call: TRBJ1-2; d_call: -; clone_size: -; cdr3_nt: TGTGCCAGCAGCCGCCGGGATCCTGGACGTGGCTACACCTTC; cdr3_aa: CASSRRDPGRGYTF
v_call: TRBV4-1; j_call: TRBJ1-6; d_call: TRBD1; clone_size: -; cdr3_nt: TGCGCCAGCAGCCAAGCCGGACAGGGGGCGATTTCACCCCTCCACTTT; cdr3_aa: CASSQAGQGAISPLHF
v_call: TRBV30; j_call: TRBJ2-7; d_call: -; clone_size: -; cdr3_nt: TGTGCCTGGAGTTGGCACGCCTACGAGCAGTACTTC; cdr3_aa: CAWSWHAYEQYF
v_call: TRBV9; j_call: TRBJ2-5; d_call: TRBD1; clone_size: -; cdr3_nt: TGTGCCAGCAGCGCCCGCTCCTTGGGGACAGGGTGGGGGGAGACCCAGTACTTC; cdr3_aa: CASSARSLGTGWGETQYF
v_call: TRBV3-1/TRBV3-2; j_call: TRBJ2-7; d_call: TRBD2; clone_size: -; cdr3_nt: TGTGCCAGCAGCCCTCACCGGGACTACACCTACGAGCAGTACTTC; cdr3_aa: CASSPHRDYTYEQYF
v_call: TRBV29-1; j_call: TRBJ1-5; d_call: TRBD1; clone_size: -; cdr3_nt: TGCAGCGTTGAGGTGACAGGGGACAATCAGCCCCAGCATTTT; cdr3_aa: CSVEVTGDNQPQHF
v_call: TRBV3-1/TRBV3-2; j_call: TRBJ1-6; d_call: -; clone_size: -; cdr3_nt: TGTGCCAGCAGCCAAGCCACCTCCAGATCCCTCCACTTT; cdr3_aa: CASSQATSRSLHF
v_call: TRBV5-1; j_call: TRBJ2-1; d_call: TRBD2; clone_size: -; cdr3_nt: TGCGCCAGCAGATCCCAACTAGCGGGGTCCTACAATGAGCAGTTCTTC; cdr3_aa: CASRSQLAGSYNEQFF
v_call: TRBV19; j_call: TRBJ1-6; d_call: -; clone_size: few; cdr3_nt: TGTGCCAGTAGCGTCGGACAGTGGACCAATTCACCCCTCCACTTT; cdr3_aa: CASSVGQWTNSPLHF
v_call: TRBV5-8; j_call: TRBJ1-3; d_call: -; clone_size: -; cdr3_nt: TGTGCCAGCAGCTGGGGACAAATCTCTGGAAACACCATATATTTT; cdr3_aa: CASSWGQISGNTIYF
v_call: TRBV30; j_call: TRBJ2-2; d_call: TRBD2; clone_size: -; cdr3_nt: TGTGCCTGGAGTCCCCAGGCTAGCGGGGGGGCCGGGGAGCTGTTTTTT; cdr3_aa: CAWSPQASGGAGELFF
v_call: TRBV3-1/TRBV3-2; j_call: TRBJ2-1; d_call: TRBD2; clone_size: few; cdr3_nt: TGTGCCAGCAGCCAAGAATTGCGCGGGAGCTCCTACAATGAGCAGTTCTTC; cdr3_aa: CASSQELRGSSYNEQFF